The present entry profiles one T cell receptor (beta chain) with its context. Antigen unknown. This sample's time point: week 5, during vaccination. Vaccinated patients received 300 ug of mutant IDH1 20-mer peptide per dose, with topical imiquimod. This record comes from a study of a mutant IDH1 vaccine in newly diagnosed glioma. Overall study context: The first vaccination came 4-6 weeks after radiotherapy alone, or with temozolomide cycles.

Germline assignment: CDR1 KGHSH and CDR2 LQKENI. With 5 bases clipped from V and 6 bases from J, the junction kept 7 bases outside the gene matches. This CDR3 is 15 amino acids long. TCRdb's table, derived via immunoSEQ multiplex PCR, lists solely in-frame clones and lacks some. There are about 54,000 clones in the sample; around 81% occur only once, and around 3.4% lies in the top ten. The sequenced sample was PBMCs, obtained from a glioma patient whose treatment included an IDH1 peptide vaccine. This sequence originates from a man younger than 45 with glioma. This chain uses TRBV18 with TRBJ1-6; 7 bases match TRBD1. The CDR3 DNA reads TGTGCCAGCTCAGAACAGGGGATGGGTAATTCACCCCTCCACTTT. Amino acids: CASSEQGMGNSPLHF.